The present entry profiles one T cell receptor beta chain with its context. These data come from a study of CXCR3-negative and CXCR3-positive naive CD8 T cells. Germline-derived CDR1 and CDR2 are MNHEY and SVGEGT. The CDR3 extends over 14 amino acids. The libraries of TRB cDNA were constructed through 5' RACE using UMI labels. TCRdb reprocessed the 5' RACE reads and stores each CDR3 protein as one record, lacking DNA. Reported are around 140,000 distinct CDR3 sequences; the ten largest clones contain 0.25% to 0.35%. This chain connects TRBV6-2 or TRBV6-3 to TRBJ2-7; there is no DNA to check the TCRdb D call of TRBD1. The receptor's source is a human donor in good health. Some clones in this sample may be carry-over from other donors' samples. Sample: naive CXCR3- CD8+ T cells from blood. The subset denotes: CD45RO-CCR7+CD27+CD95- naive CD8+ T cells lacking CXCR3 (TNR3-). Here the CDR3 reads CASSYPADPYEQYF.